This T cell receptor (beta chain) appears in the sequencing data of a study of shared clonotypes between healthy human individuals. The study, taken as a whole, reports: Roughly 5% of naive CD4 clonotypes were shared across several donors.

Libraries were prepared by immunoSEQ multiplex PCR; TCRdb keeps only in-frame clonotypes and omits some of them. The data contain about 1.1 million clones, approximately 75% of them seen just once; the ten biggest clones take up approximately 0.95%. Notes on this clone: Its antigen is undetermined.

From germline, CDR1 is GTSNPN and CDR2 SVGIG (reference sequence). The CDR3 contains 16 residues. V lost 0 bases to trimming and J lost 4 bases; unmatched junction nucleotides: 9. V usage is TRBV30 and J usage is TRBJ1-5; 7 bases align to TRBD1. The sample consisted of memory CD4+ T cells from PBMCs. As for subset: CD45RA-negative fraction. The clonotype comes from a man between 18 and 35 years old in good health. Some clones in this sample may be carry-over from other donors' samples. Written as DNA, the CDR3 is TGTGCCTGGAGTGTACAGGGGCGACAGTTAAATCAGCCCCAGCATTTT. The encoded protein is CAWSVQGRQLNQPQHF.